A single sample is the source of the 3 T cell receptor beta chains below, sequenced in a study of blood T cell repertoires in COVID-19. Produced via immunoSEQ multiplex PCR; TCRdb's table is partial and in-frame only. The sample holds about 270,000 clones, more than 70% seen once. The sample comprised peripheral blood. The receptor source for this set is a woman at least 80 years old with COVID-19, enrolled during active disease.

The J gene is TRBJ1-2, the V gene TRBV2, with 7 positions matching TRBD1. This CDR3 has 14 residues. The trim removed 4 bases at V and 5 bases at J, leaving 7 bases unmatched. Germline loops: CDR1 SNHLY, CDR2 FYNNEI. For the CDR3, the DNA is TGTGCCAGCAGTGGGCGATCGACAGGGTATGGCTACACCTTC. Protein product: CASSGRSTGYGYTF.

The chain has TRBV11-2 and TRBJ2-5, with D perhaps matching TRBD2 (5 bases). The CDR3 covers 13 residues. Per the germline V gene, CDR1 is SGHAT and CDR2 is FQNNGV. V lost 8 bases and J 5 bases, leaving 15 bases between the germline ends. This chain's CDR3 is CASGRGSTETQYF. The CDR3 DNA reads as TGTGCCAGCGGACGAGGGTCGACCGAGACCCAGTACTTC.

In this sample, this clone turned up a few times. The chain joins TRBV19 to TRBJ1-4; tentative D call: TRBD1 (5 bases). Germline V CDR1 and CDR2: LNHDA, SQIVND (reference sequence). The CDR3 loop spans 15 amino acids. The V and J ends lost 7 bases and 7 bases respectively, with 19 bases between them. CDR3 residues: CASIAGRSRGEKLFF. For the CDR3, the DNA is TGTGCCAGTATCGCGGGGAGGTCAAGGGGTGAAAAACTGTTTTTT.